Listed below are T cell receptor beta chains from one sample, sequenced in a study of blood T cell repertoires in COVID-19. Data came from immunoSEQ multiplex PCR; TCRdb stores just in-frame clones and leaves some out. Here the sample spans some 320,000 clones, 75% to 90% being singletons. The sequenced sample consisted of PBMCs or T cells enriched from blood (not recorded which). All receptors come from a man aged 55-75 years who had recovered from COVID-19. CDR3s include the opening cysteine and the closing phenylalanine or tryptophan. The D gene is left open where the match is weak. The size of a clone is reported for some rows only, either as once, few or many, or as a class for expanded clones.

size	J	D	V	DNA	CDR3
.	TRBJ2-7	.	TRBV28	TGTGCCAGCATCAAGCAGGGATCGGGCTACGAGCAGTACTTC	CASIKQGSGYEQYF
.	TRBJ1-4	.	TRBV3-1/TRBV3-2	TGTGCCAGCAGCGCGGGCGCAACTAATGAAAAACTGTTTTTT	CASSAGATNEKLFF
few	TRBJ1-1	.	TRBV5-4	TGTGCCAGCGTCGGGGTTTTAGACACTGAAGCTTTCTTT	CASVGVLDTEAFF
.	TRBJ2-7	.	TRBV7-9	TGTGCCAGCAGCCCCAGGGCGCAGGGGCAGCGCGAGCAGTACTTC	CASSPRAQGQREQYF
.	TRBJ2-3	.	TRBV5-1	TGCGCCAGCAGCTTGGCCGACATAACTAGCACAGATACGCAGTATTTT	CASSLADITSTDTQYF
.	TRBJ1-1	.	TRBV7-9	TGTGCCAGCAGCTTAGACACCCCGAACACTGAAGCTTTCTTT	CASSLDTPNTEAFF
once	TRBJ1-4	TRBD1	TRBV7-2	TGTGCCAGCAGCTGGGCAGGGGGTGTTAATGAAAAACTGTTTTTT	CASSWAGGVNEKLFF
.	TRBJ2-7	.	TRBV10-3	TGTGCCGCTGACTCGAACCCGGGCTACGAGCAGTACTTC	CAADSNPGYEQYF
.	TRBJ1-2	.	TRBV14	TGTGCCAGCAGCCAAGGAGTTACCCCCTATGGCTACACCTTC	CASSQGVTPYGYTF
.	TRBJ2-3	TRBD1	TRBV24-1	TGTGCCACCAGTGAATGGGACAGAGGCACAGATACGCAGTATTTT	CATSEWDRGTDTQYF
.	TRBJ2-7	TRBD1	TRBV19	TGTGCCAGTAGCATCGACAGGGGCTACGAGCAGTACTTC	CASSIDRGYEQYF
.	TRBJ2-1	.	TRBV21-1	TGTGCCAGCAGCAAAGTAGAGAGGGACAGGGGGACCTACAATGAGCAGTTCTTC	CASSKVERDRGTYNEQFF
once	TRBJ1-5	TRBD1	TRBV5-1	TGCGCCAGCAGCTTGAGGGGACAGGGCGGTCAGCCCCAGCATTTT	CASSLRGQGGQPQHF
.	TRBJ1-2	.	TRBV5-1	TGCGCCAGCAGCTTGGGAGTCCGGGATATCTATGGCTACACCTTC	CASSLGVRDIYGYTF
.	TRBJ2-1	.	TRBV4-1	TGCGCCAGCAGCCTTGGGGCGGAGATGGATGAGCAGTTCTTC	CASSLGAEMDEQFF
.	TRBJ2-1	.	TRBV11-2	TGTGCCAGCAGCTTAGATCGACCACGGGGAGATGAGCAGTTCTTC	CASSLDRPRGDEQFF
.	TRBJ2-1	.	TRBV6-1	TGTGCCAGCAGTGAAGTGGGGCACTCCTACAATGAGCAGTTCTTC	CASSEVGHSYNEQFF
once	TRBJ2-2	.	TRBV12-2	TGTGCAAGTCGCCGGGATAGACTTTACACCGGGGAGCTGTTTTTT	CASRRDRLYTGELFF
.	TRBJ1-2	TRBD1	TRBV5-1	TGCGCCAGCAGCTCTTCAGGGGGCTCCGGGGGCTACACCTTC	CASSSSGGSGGYTF
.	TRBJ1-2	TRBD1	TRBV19	TGTGCCAGTAGTATCGACAGGGCCTATGGCTACACCTTC	CASSIDRAYGYTF
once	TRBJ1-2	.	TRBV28	TGTGCCAGCAGTGTCACCACAGCCCCGAGCGGCTACACCTTC	CASSVTTAPSGYTF
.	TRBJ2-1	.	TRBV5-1	TGCGCCAGCAGCATTGAGGGGAGGGGGAAGGAGCAGTTCTTC	CASSIEGRGKEQFF
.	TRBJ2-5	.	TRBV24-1	TGTGCCACCAGTGATACCGGGTCCACAGGAGAGACCCAGTACTTC	CATSDTGSTGETQYF
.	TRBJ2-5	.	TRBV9	TGTGCCAGCAGTGGATTGGGGGCTGGAGAGACCCAGTACTTC	CASSGLGAGETQYF
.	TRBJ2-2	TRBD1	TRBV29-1	TGCAGCGTTGTCCCCGGACAGGGGGCGTGGGGGGAGCTGTTTTTT	CSVVPGQGAWGELFF
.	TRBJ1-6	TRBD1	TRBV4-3	TGCGCCAGCAGCCAAGAAGGGACAGGGTATTCACCCCTCCACTTT	CASSQEGTGYSPLHF
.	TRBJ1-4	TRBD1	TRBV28	TGTGCCAGCAGTAACGCCGGGACAGGGGCGAGCAAACTGTTTTTT	CASSNAGTGASKLFF
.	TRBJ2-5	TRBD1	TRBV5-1	TGCGCCAGCAGCCTCCGACAGGGCGCTCAGACCCAGTACTTC	CASSLRQGAQTQYF
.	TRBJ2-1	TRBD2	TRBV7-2	TGTGCCAGCAGCACTGTTGGGACTAGCGGGAGTGGTGAGCAGTTCTTC	CASSTVGTSGSGEQFF
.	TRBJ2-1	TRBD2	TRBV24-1	TGTGCCACCAGTGATCCTCCCTCAGCGGGGAAAGCCTACAATGAGCAGTTCTTC	CATSDPPSAGKAYNEQFF
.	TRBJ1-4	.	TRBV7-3	TGTGCCAGCAGCTTATCGGGTCAGGGCAATGAAAAACTGTTTTTT	CASSLSGQGNEKLFF
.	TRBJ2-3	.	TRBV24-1	TGTGCCACCAGTGACCCAGGGTCCAGCACAGATACGCAGTATTTT	CATSDPGSSTDTQYF
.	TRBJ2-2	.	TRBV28	TGTGCCAGCAGTTCCCAGCGACCCGGTGACACCGGGGAGCTGTTTTTT	CASSSQRPGDTGELFF
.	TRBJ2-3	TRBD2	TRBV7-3	TGTGCCAGCAGCTTAGCGGGAGCGGGAGATACGCAGTATTTT	CASSLAGAGDTQYF
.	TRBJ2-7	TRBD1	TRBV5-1	TGCGCCAGCAGCCCGGCCGGGACAGGGTTCGAGCAGTACTTC	CASSPAGTGFEQYF
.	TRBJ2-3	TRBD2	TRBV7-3	TGTGCCAGCAGCTCCACAGGGAGAGCGGGAGGGTTGACAGATACGCAGTATTTT	CASSSTGRAGGLTDTQYF
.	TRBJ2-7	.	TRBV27	TGTGCCAGCAGTTTGGGGACTGGGTCTAGTGGTGGGCAGTACTTC	CASSLGTGSSGGQYF
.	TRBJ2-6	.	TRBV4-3	TGCGCCAGCAGCCAAGATCTAGAGGCCGCGGGGGCCAACGTCCTGACTTTC	CASSQDLEAAGANVLTF
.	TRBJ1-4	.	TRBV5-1	TGCGCCAGCAGCTTGGAGGGACAACTTAATGAAAAACTGTTTTTT	CASSLEGQLNEKLFF
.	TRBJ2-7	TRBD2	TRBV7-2	TGTGCCAGCAGCCCTCAAGCGGGGTTTAGCTCCTACGAGCAGTACTTC	CASSPQAGFSSYEQYF
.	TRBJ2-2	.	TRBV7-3	TGTGCCAGCAGCCTCGGACTCGCACCCGGGGAGCTGTTTTTT	CASSLGLAPGELFF
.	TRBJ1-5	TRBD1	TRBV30	TGTGCCTACTGCGGAGGACAGGGAAGCAATCAGCCCCAGCATTTT	CAYCGGQGSNQPQHF
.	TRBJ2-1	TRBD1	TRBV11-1	TGTGCCAGCAGGTCATGGGACAGAGTTTACAATGAGCAGTTCTTC	CASRSWDRVYNEQFF
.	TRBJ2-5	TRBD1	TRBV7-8	TGTGCCAGCAGACCACAGGGGGTGGAGACCCAGTACTTC	CASRPQGVETQYF
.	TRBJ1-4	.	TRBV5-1	TGCGCCAGCAGTCATCCAGGCTCCAGGGAAAAACTGTTTTTT	CASSHPGSREKLFF
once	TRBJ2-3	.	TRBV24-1	TGTGCCACCAGTGATTCGCGGCGGGGCACAGATACGCAGTATTTT	CATSDSRRGTDTQYF
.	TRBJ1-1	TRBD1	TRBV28	TGTGCCAGCATTGGGGACAGGGCCACTGAAGCTTTCTTT	CASIGDRATEAFF
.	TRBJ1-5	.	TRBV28	TGTGCCAGCAGGACGGGGGGGACGGGCAATCAGCCCCAGCATTTT	CASRTGGTGNQPQHF
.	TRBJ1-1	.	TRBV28	TGTGCCAGCAGTTTTTTACAGGGTGGAAACACTGAAGCTTTCTTT	CASSFLQGGNTEAFF
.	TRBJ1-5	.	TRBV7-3	TGTGCCAGCAGCTTATTACCTAAAAATTACAATCAGCCCCAGCATTTT	CASSLLPKNYNQPQHF
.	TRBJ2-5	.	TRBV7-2	TGTGCCGGTTCAGACGGACTGCTAGGGGAGACCCAGTACTTC	CAGSDGLLGETQYF
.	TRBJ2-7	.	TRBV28	TGTGCCAGCAACGTACAGGGTCGGGACGAGCAGTACTTC	CASNVQGRDEQYF
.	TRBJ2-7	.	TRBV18	TGTGCCAGCTCACCACCGTCTAAGAGCTCCTACGAGCAGTACTTC	CASSPPSKSSYEQYF
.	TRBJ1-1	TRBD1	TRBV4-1	TGCGCCAGCAGCCAGCGGGGACAGGGGGAATCATCAGCTTTCTTT	CASSQRGQGESSAFF
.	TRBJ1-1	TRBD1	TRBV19	TGTGCCAGTACCACAATAGGGACAGGGACCACTGAAGCTTTCTTT	CASTTIGTGTTEAFF